This entry features one T cell receptor (beta chain) sequence. The entry originates in a study of blood T cell repertoires in COVID-19. At the level of the study: Material from acute and convalescent COVID-19 was sourced from the United States, Italy and Spain.

Per the germline V gene, CDR1 is MNHEY and CDR2 is SMNVEV (reference sequence). V lost 2 bases and J lost 6; bases outside the gene matches: 2. The CDR3 contains 15 residues. Some clones are missing from TCRdb's copy, which holds only in-frame ones; the method was immunoSEQ multiplex PCR. The sample holds more than 90,000 clones, approximately 91% seen once. The sequence was obtained from a man over 45 with acute or convalescent COVID-19. The gene calls are TRBV27 and TRBJ2-2, with TRBD2 identical over 11 bases. Sequencing input: peripheral blood. The CDR3 region has the DNA TGTGCCAGCAGTTTAATAGCGGGGGGGGCCGGGGAGCTGTTTTTT. Encoded protein: CASSLIAGGAGELFF.